Following are 28 T cell receptor beta chains from one sample sequenced in a study of sequential checkpoint blockade in melanoma (dated by TCRdb to about 2019). The library came from the immunoSEQ multiplex PCR assay. What TCRdb holds here is the immuneACCESS table cut down to in-frame rearrangements. Part of the clones is not present; checked against another copy, under half of the missing clones reflect an unresolved V gene, and the others are unexplained. The sample yields over 6,000 clones; around 78% were counted once. More than 7% of the sample comes from the top ten. Explained via the paper, the treatment or condition label denotes: randomized to nivolumab then ipilimumab (arm A) or the reverse (arm B). This material consisted of CD8+ T cells sorted from blood (inferred from file names), taken from a patient given nivolumab and ipilimumab in sequence. Receptor source: a human donor with melanoma.

The sample holds a few counts of this clone. V usage is TRBV7-9 and J usage is TRBJ2-1; possibly TRBD1 for D (6 bases). Germline V gene lookup returns CDR1 SEHNR and CDR2 FQNEAQ (reference sequence). The length of the CDR3 is 12 residues. The ends were cut back, 1 base at V and 14 bases at J, with 12 bases in the middle. The CDR3 reads CASSLGGGPEFF. The CDR3 DNA follows: TGTGCCAGCAGCTTAGGAGGGGGACCGGAGTTCTTC.

The J gene is TRBJ2-1, the V gene TRBV4-1; the match to TRBD2 covers 7 bases. The junction had 11 bases not matched to a gene; V was cut back by 4 bases and J by 8 bases. CDR1 MGHRA and CDR2 YSYEKL come from the germline V gene. This CDR3 region has 15 residues. In DNA, the CDR3 is TGCGCCAGCAGCCTCGGGACTACTCTCCGGGATGAGCAGTTCTTC. Protein product: CASSLGTTLRDEQFF.

V and J are TRBV7-9 and TRBJ2-5; the D gene is possibly TRBD1 (5 bases). The V and J ends lost 5 bases and 5 bases respectively, with 15 bases between them. The length of the CDR3 is 14 residues. CDR1 and CDR2 from the germline V gene are SEHNR and FQNEAQ (reference sequence). CDR3 in DNA: TGTGCCAGCAGCGTCAGTTGGGGCGGCGAGACCCAGTACTTC. It encodes CASSVSWGGETQYF. The full variable domain, rest sourced from reference TRBV7-9 and TRBJ2-5, is DTGVSQNPRHKITKRGQNVTFRCDPISEHNRLYWYRQTLGQGPEFLTYFQNEAQLEKSRLLSDRFSAERPKGSFSTLEIQRTEQGDSAMYLCASSVSWGGETQYFGPGTRLLVL.

This chain joins TRBV5-1 and TRBJ2-5, with TRBD2 identical over 14 bases. Losses at the gene ends were 1 base for V and 3 bases for J; bases not matched to a gene: 2. This CDR3 contains 16 residues. Germline CDR1 reads SGHRS; CDR2 reads YFSETQ. CDR3 DNA: TGCGCCAGCAGCTTGTGGGGACTAGCGGGGGAAGAGACCCAGTACTTC. Translation gives CASSLWGLAGEETQYF.

The rearrangement uses TRBV5-1 and TRBJ2-1; 15 positions agree with TRBD2. The CDR3 runs 18 residues. The germline CDR1 and CDR2 sequences are SGHRS and YFSETQ. V lost 6 bases, J lost 4 bases, and 11 bases stayed unmatched. This CDR3 reads CASTYRTSGRASYNEQFF. CDR3 bases: TGCGCCAGCACGTACCGGACTAGCGGGAGGGCCTCGTACAATGAGCAGTTCTTC.

The chain has TRBV27 and TRBJ1-2; 9 nucleotides line up with TRBD1. This CDR3 region has 14 residues. Germline CDR1 MNHEY, CDR2 SMNVEV (reference sequence). J was trimmed by 4 bases and V by 8 bases; bases with no gene match: 8. In nucleotides, the CDR3 is TGTGCCAGCCGGCCCACAGGGGGCTCCTATGGCTACACCTTC. Protein product: CASRPTGGSYGYTF.

The CDR3 loop reads CAWSVLGQPQHF. The CDR3 nucleotides read TGTGCCTGGAGTGTACTTGGTCAGCCCCAGCATTTT. The chain combines TRBV30 with TRBJ1-5; D is unclear. V lost 0 bases, J lost 6 bases, and 6 bases lay in between. Per germline, CDR1 GTSNPN and CDR2 SVGIG (reference sequence). CDR3 size: 12 residues.

This clone was recorded only once. This chain connects TRBV2 to TRBJ2-5; TRBD1 agrees at 11 bases. Germline V gives CDR1 SNHLY, CDR2 FYNNEI. This CDR3 spans 14 amino acids. After removal of 7 bases from V and 5 bases from J, the junction contained 6 bases not matched to a gene. CDR3 in DNA: TGTGCCAGCAAAGGACAGGGGGCATTGGAGACCCAGTACTTC. Its protein product is CASKGQGALETQYF. Full variable domain (missing parts from reference TRBV2 and TRBJ2-5): EPEVTQTPSHQVTQMGQEVILRCVPISNHLYFYWYRQILGQKVEFLVSFYNNEISEKSEIFDDQFSVERPDGSNFTLKIRSTKLEDSAMYFCASKGQGALETQYFGPGTRLLVL.

This chain uses TRBV7-3 with TRBJ2-3, with D possibly matching TRBD2 (6 bases). The CDR3 spans 16 residues. CDR1 SGHTA and CDR2 FQGTGA come from the germline V gene. V was cut by 1 base and J by 4 bases, with 15 bases left in between. CDR3 DNA: TGTGCCAGCAGCTTAATCGGCGGGATGTACTCAGATACGCAGTATTTT. Its translation: CASSLIGGMYSDTQYF.

The chain has TRBV28 and TRBJ1-5; 10 nucleotides match TRBD1. Germline V CDR1 and CDR2: MDHEN, SYDVKM. Trimming took 5 bases from V and 6 from J; bases not matched to a gene: 4. The CDR3 contains 14 residues. Written as DNA, the CDR3 is TGTGCCAGCAGTCCGACAGGGGGCGGTCAGCCCCAGCATTTT. It specifies CASSPTGGGQPQHF.

On this clone itself: The same CDR3 also results from other DNA sequences found in this sample. V usage is TRBV5-5 and J usage is TRBJ2-5; 11 bases are a match to TRBD1. The V gene's germline CDR1 is SGHKS and CDR2 YYEKEE (reference sequence). Trimming at V came to 4 bases and at J to 4 bases, leaving 3 bases not matched to a gene. The length of the CDR3 is 14 residues. CDR3 DNA: TGTGCCAGCAGCGGGACAGGGGGAGGAGAGACCCAGTACTTC. As protein: CASSGTGGGETQYF.

This clone is a singleton in its sample. The chain is built from TRBV11-2 and TRBJ2-7, with D hard to call. V was cut by 5 bases and J by 2 bases, with 13 bases left in between. CDR3 length: 14 residues. CDR1 SGHAT and CDR2 FQNNGV come from the germline V gene. CDR3 bases: TGTGCCAGCAGCCTATCCGGAGTCCCCTACGAGCAGTACTTC. Its translation is CASSLSGVPYEQYF.

This chain links TRBV4-2 with TRBJ2-7; tentatively, D is TRBD1 (6 bases). CDR1 LGHNA and CDR2 YNFKEQ come from the germline V gene. V gave up 0 bases and J gave up 4 bases, with 7 bases separating them. The CDR3 length is 13 residues. The CDR3, as DNA: TGTGCCAGCAGCCAAGAACAGGGATACGAGCAGTACTTC. It is translated as CASSQEQGYEQYF.

The rearrangement joins TRBV14 to TRBJ1-4, with D possibly TRBD1 on 5 matching bases. The CDR3 loop spans 13 amino acids. Trimming cost V 4 bases and J 8 bases, with 11 bases left between them. Germline values: CDR1 SGHDN, CDR2 FVKESK. This CDR3 is CASSLGRGEKLFF. The CDR3 nucleotides are TGTGCCAGCAGCCTTGGAAGGGGAGAAAAACTGTTTTTT.

The genes are TRBV4-3 and TRBJ2-7, with 8 bases fitting TRBD2. Germline V CDR1 and CDR2: LGHNA, YSLEER. The CDR3 runs to 15 residues. V was clipped by 4 bases and J by 3 bases; unmatched bases: 8. DNA of the CDR3: TGCGCCAGCAGCCTAAGCAGCGGGAGCCTCTACGAGCAGTACTTC. Encoded protein: CASSLSSGSLYEQYF.

The chain links TRBV6-8 to TRBJ1-3; weak D call: TRBD1 (5 bases). Germline CDR1 and CDR2: MNHGY and SAAAGT. Trimming removed 0 bases at V and 8 bases at J, with 23 bases between. There are 18 residues in the CDR3. CDR3 amino acids: CASSYSIVRVNFAHTIYF. For the CDR3, the DNA is TGTGCCAGCAGTTACTCGATAGTCAGGGTAAATTTTGCTCACACCATATATTTT.

The chain is built from TRBV7-9 and TRBJ2-3; 9 nucleotides match TRBD2. Germline-derived CDR1 and CDR2 are SEHNR and FQNEAQ (reference sequence). The CDR3 runs to 16 residues. The V and J ends lost 0 bases and 0 bases, in that order; junction bases with no gene match: 1. Here the CDR3 DNA reads TGTGCCAGCAGCTTAGCACTAGCGGGCAGCACAGATACGCAGTATTTT. The encoded protein is CASSLALAGSTDTQYF.

This clone was found a few times. The chain has TRBV7-9 and TRBJ2-1; a possible D gene is TRBD1 (6 bases). Trimming removed 1 base at V and 8 bases at J, with 15 bases between. The CDR3 has 15 residues. Germline-derived CDR1 and CDR2 are SEHNR and FQNEAQ (reference sequence). The CDR3 sequence is CASSLVLGASDEQFF. For the CDR3, the DNA is TGTGCCAGCAGCTTAGTTCTGGGGGCGAGCGATGAGCAGTTCTTC.

This clone was counted only a few times. The chain recombines TRBV5-5 with TRBJ2-3, with a tentative D call TRBD2 (5 bases). This CDR3 is 15 amino acids long. V was clipped by 4 bases and J by 2 bases, with 14 bases between them. Per germline, CDR1 SGHKS and CDR2 YYEKEE (reference sequence). Written as DNA, the CDR3 is TGTGCCAGCAGCCCCCGGGAACGGCTCACAGATACGCAGTATTTT. This encodes CASSPRERLTDTQYF. Full variable domain (remainder filled in from reference TRBV5-5 and TRBJ2-3): DAGVTQSPTHLIKTRGQQVTLRCSPISGHKSVSWYQQVLGQGPQFIFQYYEKEERGRGNFPDRFSARQFPNYSSELNVNALLLGDSALYLCASSPRERLTDTQYFGPGTRLTVL.

This clone is a singleton in its sample. This chain links TRBV7-9 with TRBJ2-7; the D gene is possibly TRBD1 (6 bases). V lost 1 base and J lost 2, with 12 bases in between. The CDR3 extends over 15 amino acids. The germline V gene encodes CDR1 SEHNR and CDR2 FQNEAQ (reference sequence). The CDR3 nucleotides read TGTGCCAGCAGCTTAGTGCGGGCAGGGGCCTACGAGCAGTACTTC. It yields the protein CASSLVRAGAYEQYF.

This chain joins TRBV6-5 and TRBJ2-2; D is uncertain. Germline CDR1 reads MNHEY; CDR2 reads SVGAGI. The CDR3 runs 13 residues. Trimming stripped 0 bases from V and 6 bases from J, with 5 bases between. CDR3 DNA: TGTGCCAGCAGTTACTCTCGGGCCGGGGAGCTGTTTTTT. Translated: CASSYSRAGELFF.

The J gene is TRBJ2-1, the V gene TRBV7-9; TRBD2 matches 7 bases. V trimming: 5 bases; J trimming: 4 bases; junction bases outside the gene matches: 20. CDR3 size: 19 residues. Germline V CDR1 and CDR2: SEHNR, FQNEAQ (reference sequence). As DNA, the CDR3 is TGTGCCAGCAGCCCCCCTGCTGGTTCTAGCGGAGGTCGGTACAATGAGCAGTTCTTC. It translates to CASSPPAGSSGGRYNEQFF.

The genes are TRBV15 and TRBJ2-7; 10 nucleotides agree with TRBD2. This CDR3 is 18 amino acids long. Germline CDR1 reads LNHNV; CDR2 reads YYDKDF (reference sequence). The V and J ends lost 2 bases and 1 base, in that order; junction bases with no gene match: 11. The CDR3 DNA reads TGTGCCACCAGCAGACTGACAGAGCGGGAGGGCGGGTCCTACGAGCAGTACTTC. The encoded protein is CATSRLTEREGGSYEQYF.

The J gene is TRBJ2-7, the V gene TRBV4-2; 9 bases agree with TRBD2. Looked up from germline, CDR1 is LGHNA and CDR2 is YNFKEQ. The CDR3 runs to 16 residues. The junction had 8 bases not matched to a gene; V was cut back by 1 base and J by 4 bases. The CDR3: CASSQASGLAGYEQYF. The CDR3 DNA reads TGTGCCAGCAGCCAAGCATCTGGGCTAGCGGGGTACGAGCAGTACTTC.

The chain recombines TRBV7-9 with TRBJ2-2; a weak D match, TRBD1 (6 bases). In germline, CDR1 is SEHNR, CDR2 FQNEAQ (reference sequence). V dropped 1 base and J dropped 10 bases, with 19 bases sitting between them. The CDR3 is 16 residues long. The CDR3 spells CASSLEGARGRTELFF. The CDR3 nucleotides are TGTGCCAGCAGCTTAGAAGGGGCCAGGGGACGTACGGAGCTGTTTTTT. Together with reference TRBV7-9 and TRBJ2-2, the CDR3 gives the full variable domain: DTGVSQNPRHKITKRGQNVTFRCDPISEHNRLYWYRQTLGQGPEFLTYFQNEAQLEKSRLLSDRFSAERPKGSFSTLEIQRTEQGDSAMYLCASSLEGARGRTELFFGEGSRLTVL.

The rearrangement joins TRBV5-6 to TRBJ1-1; 8 bases map to TRBD1. After removal of 4 bases from V and 5 bases from J, the junction contained 10 bases not matched to a gene. In germline, CDR1 is SGHDT, CDR2 YYEEEE. CDR3 length: 15 residues. As DNA, the CDR3 is TGTGCCAGCAGCCCCGGACAGGGAGGTGGGACTGAAGCTTTCTTT. Protein sequence: CASSPGQGGGTEAFF. The whole variable domain, filled in from reference TRBV5-6 and TRBJ1-1, reads DAGVTQSPTHLIKTRGQQVTLRCSPKSGHDTVSWYQQALGQGPQFIFQYYEEEERQRGNFPDRFSGHQFPNYSSELNVNALLLGDSALYLCASSPGQGGGTEAFFGQGTRLTVV.

V is TRBV4-1 and J is TRBJ2-3; possibly TRBD2 for D (6 bases). CDR3 size: 15 residues. V gave up 4 bases and J gave up 0 bases, with 11 bases separating them. Germline CDR1 is MGHRA and CDR2 is YSYEKL. This CDR3 reads CASSPRGASTDTQYF. CDR3 DNA: TGCGCCAGCAGCCCGCGGGGAGCGAGCACAGATACGCAGTATTTT.

The chain is built from TRBV28 and TRBJ1-2; no firm D call. The CDR3 sequence is 14 residues long. Germline CDR1 is MDHEN and CDR2 is SYDVKM. Trimming removed 7 bases at V and 11 bases at J, with 23 bases between. The CDR3 protein is CASTMTVPSMFYTF. The CDR3, as DNA: TGTGCCAGCACCATGACTGTACCCTCTATGTTTTACACCTTC.